This TCR beta chain appears in the sequencing data of a study of cytomegalovirus exposure and HLA in healthy donors. Study observations and caveats: The authors listed approximately 160 TCR beta chains as cytomegalovirus-associated. Under in vitro conditions, three CMV-associated chains were confirmed as specific for CMV antigens.

Worth noting for this clone: The target antigen is unknown.

CDR1 and CDR2 (germline): MNHEY, SVGAGI. This CDR3 region has 14 residues. V was clipped by 4 bases and J by 6 bases, with 12 bases between them. Produced via immunoSEQ multiplex PCR; TCRdb's table is partial and in-frame only. Of about 56,000 clones in the sample, about 92% were seen once. The chain employs TRBV6-5 and TRBJ2-2; TRBD1 is a possible D gene (6 bases). The TCR comes from a young man in good health and CMV-seronegative. Sequencing used PBMCs. CDR3 residues: CASSFLQGSGELFF. The CDR3 DNA sequence: TGTGCCAGCAGTTTTTTACAGGGTTCCGGGGAGCTGTTTTTT.